The 2 T cell receptor beta chains below come from one sample, sequenced in a study of human T cells and chemical hapten exposure. Indicated time point: patch test 1, 2 weeks after DPC sensitization. Treatment here: therapeutic diphenylcyclopropenone sensitization with weekly scalp DPC. TCRdb reanalysed the RACE reads using MiXCR and keeps one entry per CDR3 protein. The sample records 45,000 to 70,000 distinct CDR3 sequences, about 9.3% being singletons. Specimen: whole blood, collected in connection with sensitization to the hapten diphenylcyclopropenone (DPC). These receptor sequences come from a middle-aged woman with alopecia areata. Some clones in this sample may be carry-over from other donors' samples.

The CDR3 reads CASRPYGYYEQYF. Here the CDR3 DNA reads TGTGCCAGCAGGCCCTACGGCTACTACGAGCAGTACTTC. This rearrangement joins TRBV7-8 to TRBJ2-7; D is undetermined. CDR1 is SGHVS, CDR2 FQNEAQ, per germline. Trimming cost V 6 bases and J 3 bases, with 12 bases left between them. The CDR3 runs to 13 residues.

This clonotype came up a few times. The junction differs from germline at one of its ends, possibly a read error. This sequence joins TRBV12-3 or TRBV12-4 and TRBJ2-1, with D perhaps matching TRBD2 (5 bases). The CDR3 spans 17 residues. CDR3 sequence reads: CVSSSDTPGSSYNEQFF. Here the CDR3 DNA reads TGTGTCAGCAGTTCCGACACCCCTGGGAGCTCCTACAATGAGCAGTTCTTC.